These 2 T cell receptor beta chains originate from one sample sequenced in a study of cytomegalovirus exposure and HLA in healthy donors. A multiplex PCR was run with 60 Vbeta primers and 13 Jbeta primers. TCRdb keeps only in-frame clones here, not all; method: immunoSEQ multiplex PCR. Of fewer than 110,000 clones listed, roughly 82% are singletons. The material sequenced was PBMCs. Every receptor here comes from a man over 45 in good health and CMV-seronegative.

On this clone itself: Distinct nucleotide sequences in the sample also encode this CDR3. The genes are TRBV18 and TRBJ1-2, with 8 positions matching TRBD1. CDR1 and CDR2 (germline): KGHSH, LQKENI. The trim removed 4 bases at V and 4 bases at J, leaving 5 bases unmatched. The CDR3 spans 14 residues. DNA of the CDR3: TGTGCCAGCTCACTTGGACAGGGCTCCTATGGCTACACCTTC. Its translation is CASSLGQGSYGYTF. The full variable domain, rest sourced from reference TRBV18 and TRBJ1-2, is NAGVMQNPRHLVRRRGQEARLRCSPMKGHSHVYWYRQLPEEGLKFMVYLQKENIIDESGMPKERFSAEFPKEGPSILRIQQVVRGDSAAYFCASSLGQGSYGYTFGSGTRLTVV.

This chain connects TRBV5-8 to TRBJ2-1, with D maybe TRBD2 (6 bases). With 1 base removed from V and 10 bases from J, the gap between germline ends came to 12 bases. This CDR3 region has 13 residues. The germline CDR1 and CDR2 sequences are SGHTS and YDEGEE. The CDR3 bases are TGTGCCAGCAGCTTGTGGCGGGGCTTAGAGCAGTTCTTC. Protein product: CASSLWRGLEQFF. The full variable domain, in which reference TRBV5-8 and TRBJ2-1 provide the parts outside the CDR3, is EAGVTQSPTHLIKTRGQQATLRCSPISGHTSVYWYQQALGLGLQFLLWYDEGEERNRGNFPPRFSGRQFPNYSSELNVNALELEDSALYLCASSLWRGLEQFFGPGTRLTVL.